These 21 T cell receptor beta chains came from one sample sequenced in a study of T cell responses to AZD1222 COVID-19 vaccine. Clones were read by immunoSEQ multiplex PCR, and TCRdb kept only the in-frame ones, dropping some. The sample has under 150,000 clones; 80% to 95% are singletons. Here the sequenced sample was peripheral blood, taken on day 0 of MenACWY control vaccination. All receptors derive from an adult in good health.

This chain links TRBV4-1 with TRBJ1-6; 7 bases line up with TRBD1. Germline CDR1 MGHRA, CDR2 YSYEKL. The V gene end was trimmed by 1 base and the J gene end by 6 bases; junction bases not matched to a gene: 3. CDR3 length: 15 residues. The CDR3 region has the DNA TGCGCCAGCAGCCAAGGGGACAGAAGTAATTCACCCCTCCACTTT. Translating it yields CASSQGDRSNSPLHF.

This clone turned up a few times. V usage is TRBV3-1 (or the pseudogene TRBV3-2) and J usage is TRBJ1-1; no firm D call. The CDR3 has 15 residues. Trimming removed 1 base at V and 5 bases at J, with 14 bases between. The germline V gene encodes CDR1 LGHDT and CDR2 YNNKEL (reference sequence). The CDR3 nucleotides read TGTGCCAGCAGCCAAGGTCGCGCTTGGGTGACTGAAGCTTTCTTT. Translating gives CASSQGRAWVTEAFF.

The chain couples TRBV5-1 to TRBJ2-2; 7 bases fit TRBD2. Germline lookup yields CDR1 SGHRS and CDR2 YFSETQ. Trimming took 4 bases from V and 3 from J; bases not matched to a gene: 9. The CDR3 runs 16 residues. CDR3 region: CASSPFPSGDTGELFF. CDR3 in DNA: TGCGCCAGCAGCCCCTTTCCTAGCGGTGACACCGGGGAGCTGTTTTTT.

The chain couples TRBV29-1 to TRBJ1-1, with 8 nucleotides matching TRBD1. The CDR3 has 11 residues. The V segment lost 7 bases and the J segment 6 bases; nucleotides outside the gene matches: 4. Germline-derived CDR1 and CDR2 are SQVTM and ANQGSEA. CDR3 coding DNA: TGCAGCGGCGACAGGGGAGCTGAAGCTTTCTTT. It specifies CSGDRGAEAFF.

This clone has a handful of counts. Here the CDR3 reads CASSSFYTGELFF. The CDR3 nucleotides read TGTGCCAGCAGTTCCTTCTACACCGGGGAGCTGTTTTTT. V is TRBV27 and J is TRBJ2-2; D is ambiguous. V was trimmed by 4 bases and J by 3 bases, leaving 6 bases between them. Germline loops: CDR1 MNHEY, CDR2 SMNVEV (reference sequence). The CDR3 is 13 residues long.

The chain is built from TRBV27 and TRBJ1-4, with a weak D call TRBD1 (6 bases). CDR1 and CDR2 from the germline V gene are MNHEY and SMNVEV (reference sequence). The CDR3 is 13 residues long. The V end lost 5 bases, the J end lost 6 bases, and 10 bases lay between the germline ends. CDR3 protein: CASSQGLYEKLFF. The CDR3 DNA reads TGTGCCAGCAGTCAGGGGTTGTATGAAAAACTGTTTTTT.

The chain links TRBV6-1 to TRBJ2-7; maybe TRBD2 (5 bases). V lost 2 bases and J lost 0, with 11 bases in between. The CDR3 consists of 15 residues. CDR1 is MNHNS, CDR2 SASEGT, per germline. In DNA form, the CDR3 reads TGTGCCAGCAGTGAATGGAGAGGGCCCTCCTACGAGCAGTACTTC. Translation: CASSEWRGPSYEQYF.

The chain recombines TRBV3-1 (or the pseudogene TRBV3-2) with TRBJ1-5; 8 nucleotides agree with TRBD1. The CDR3 extends over 13 amino acids. V gave up 5 bases and J gave up 4 bases; unmatched junction bases: 1. CDR1 is LGHDT, CDR2 YNNKEL, per germline (reference sequence). The CDR3 DNA sequence: TGTGCCAGCAGCTGGACAGGGAATCAGCCCCAGCATTTT. Translation gives CASSWTGNQPQHF.

The V and J genes are TRBV24-1 and TRBJ1-5; D is ambiguous. Trimming took off 5 bases at V and 4 bases at J, with 5 bases between the two ends. CDR1 is KGHDR, CDR2 SFDVKD, per germline. The CDR3 length is 12 residues. CDR3 nucleotide sequence: TGTGCCACCAGTGCCCTTAATCAGCCCCAGCATTTT. Translation: CATSALNQPQHF.

Only a few counts were recorded for this clone. The genes are TRBV10-1 and TRBJ2-7; D may be TRBD1 or TRBD2 (6 bases each). Trimming removed 6 bases from V and 10 bases from J, with 13 bases in between. The germline V gene encodes CDR1 WNHNN and CDR2 SYGVQD (reference sequence). The CDR3 contains 11 residues. This chain's CDR3 is CASSFGGRQYF. DNA for the CDR3: TGCGCCAGCAGCTTCGGGGGCCGCCAGTACTTC.

CDR3 residues: CSVGHPDTEAFF. The DNA of the CDR3 is TGCAGCGTGGGACACCCGGACACTGAAGCTTTCTTT. The gene calls are TRBV29-1 and TRBJ1-1; TRBD1 is a possible D gene (6 bases). V was clipped by 6 bases and J by 3 bases, with 11 bases between them. Germline assignment: CDR1 SQVTM and CDR2 ANQGSEA. The length of the CDR3 is 12 residues.

This clone was detected only once. V usage is TRBV30 and J usage is TRBJ1-6; 8 positions agree with TRBD1. The V and J ends lost 4 bases and 10 bases, in that order; junction bases with no gene match: 15. The germline V gene has CDR1 GTSNPN and CDR2 SVGIG (reference sequence). This CDR3 region has 16 residues. The CDR3 sequence: CAWTPTSGTGGSPLHF. In DNA form, the CDR3 reads TGTGCCTGGACCCCCACCTCCGGGACAGGAGGGTCACCCCTCCACTTT.

As for this clone: The junction and the germline gene differ at one end; a read error may be behind it. The chain's CDR3 is CASSLSGHNQGTQYF. Here the CDR3 DNA reads TGTGCCAGCAGTTTATCGGGACACAACCAAGGGACCCAGTACTTC. This chain joins TRBV27 and TRBJ2-5; weak D call: TRBD1 (6 bases). CDR3 length equals 15 residues. CDR1 is MNHEY, CDR2 SMNVEV, per germline (reference sequence).

This clone occurred a few times. The chain employs TRBV28 and TRBJ1-2, with TRBD1 as a possible D gene (5 bases). The CDR3 runs to 12 residues. Germline assignment: CDR1 MDHEN and CDR2 SYDVKM. Trimming took 11 bases from V and 2 from J, leaving 12 bases between them. The CDR3 sequence: CAAARGNYGYTF. The CDR3 DNA reads TGTGCCGCAGCCCGGGGGAACTATGGCTACACCTTC.

J is TRBJ1-1 and V is TRBV5-4; D perhaps matches TRBD1 (6 bases). V was shortened by 4 bases and J by 3 bases, with 13 bases between the two germline ends. This CDR3 is 14 amino acids long. The germline gives CDR1 SGHNT, CDR2 YYREEE (reference sequence). CDR3 in amino acids: CASSRDRQHTEAFF. The DNA for the CDR3 is TGTGCCAGCAGCCGCGACAGGCAACACACTGAAGCTTTCTTT. Drawing the rest from reference TRBV5-4 and TRBJ1-1, the complete variable domain is ETGVTQSPTHLIKTRGQQVTLRCSSQSGHNTVSWYQQALGQGPQFIFQYYREEENGRGNFPPRFSGLQFPNYSSELNVNALELDDSALYLCASSRDRQHTEAFFGQGTRLTVV.

The chain is built from TRBV9 and TRBJ1-3; 8 bases are shared with TRBD1. V was clipped by 4 bases and J by 3 bases; unmatched bases: 3. CDR3 length: 14 residues. From germline, CDR1 is SGDLS and CDR2 YYNGEE. CDR3 in DNA: TGTGCCAGCAGCACAGGGGGAAGTGGAAACACCATATATTTT. Residues: CASSTGGSGNTIYF.

This chain connects TRBV5-4 to TRBJ1-1; 9 nucleotides line up with TRBD1. This CDR3 is built from 14 residues. Germline CDR1 and CDR2: SGHNT and YYREEE (reference sequence). The V and J ends lost 5 bases and 1 base, in that order; junction bases with no gene match: 3. CDR3 amino acids: CASRPTGGNTEAFF. For the CDR3, the DNA is TGTGCCAGCAGACCGACAGGGGGGAACACTGAAGCTTTCTTT.

This chain joins TRBV13 and TRBJ2-2; 8 bases fit TRBD1. Unmatched junction bases numbered 7, after V lost 8 bases and J lost 5 bases. There are 14 residues in the CDR3. CDR1 PRHDT and CDR2 FYEKMQ come from the germline V gene (reference sequence). This CDR3 is CASLDRGGTGELFF. Here the CDR3 DNA reads TGTGCCAGCCTTGACAGGGGTGGGACCGGGGAGCTGTTTTTT.

The chain combines TRBV11-2 with TRBJ1-2, with D tentatively TRBD1 (5 bases). This CDR3 is built from 12 residues. Trimming stripped 1 base from V and 13 bases from J, with 13 bases between. CDR1 is SGHAT and CDR2 is FQNNGV in the germline V gene. In nucleotides, the CDR3 is TGTGCCAGCAGCTTAGGACAAACAGGCGGCACCTTC. Amino acid sequence: CASSLGQTGGTF.

With regard to this clone: Other DNA sequences in the sample encode the same CDR3. V usage is TRBV27 and J usage is TRBJ1-2, with 8 bases identical to TRBD1. The CDR3 is 14 residues long. J gave up 4 bases and V 0 bases, and 1 base lay outside the gene matches. Germline V gene sequence: CDR1 MNHEY, CDR2 SMNVEV (reference sequence). CDR3 sequence: CASSLSQGAYGYTF. CDR3 nucleotide sequence: TGTGCCAGCAGTTTATCGCAGGGGGCCTATGGCTACACCTTC.

A few counts support this clone. CDR3: CASGQTSGRANTGELFF. As DNA, the CDR3 is TGTGCTAGTGGACAGACTAGCGGGAGGGCGAACACCGGGGAGCTGTTTTTT. The rearrangement uses TRBV12-5 and TRBJ2-2, with 14 bases aligning to TRBD2. The V gene end was trimmed by 6 bases and the J gene end by 0 bases; junction bases not matched to a gene: 3. Germline lookup yields CDR1 LGHNT and CDR2 FRNRAP. CDR3 size: 17 residues.